This is a list of T cell receptor beta chains from one sample in a study of blood T cell repertoires in COVID-19. Profiling relied on immunoSEQ multiplex PCR, and the TCRdb table lists in-frame clones only, not all of them. Found here are approximately 97,000 clones, 75% to 90% of them singletons; the top ten hold around 20%. The sequencing input was peripheral blood. These receptors all come from a woman of 80 years or more with acute or convalescent COVID-19. Each CDR3 is given with its conserved first and last residue. A D gene is named only where the DNA matches it firmly. For some rows the clone size is stated as once, few or many, or as a class when expanded; others skip it.

V gene	clone size	D gene	J gene	CDR3 protein	CDR3 DNA
TRBV13	NA	TRBD1	TRBJ1-2	CASSGQGVLYGYTF	TGTGCCAGCAGTGGACAGGGGGTTTTGTATGGCTACACCTTC
TRBV5-1	NA	NA	TRBJ1-5	CASSLAGYSNQPQHF	TGCGCCAGCAGCTTGGCCGGGTATAGCAATCAGCCCCAGCATTTT
TRBV5-1	NA	TRBD1	TRBJ1-1	CASSRTGLKNTEAFF	TGCGCCAGCAGCAGGACAGGGCTAAAGAACACTGAAGCTTTCTTT
TRBV5-4	NA	NA	TRBJ1-1	CASSLPPRMGAVNTEAFF	TGTGCCAGCAGCTTGCCCCCTCGGATGGGGGCCGTGAACACTGAAGCTTTCTTT
TRBV5-1	NA	NA	TRBJ2-7	CASSSGRDNYF	TGCGCCAGCAGCTCGGGCCGGGACAACTACTTC
TRBV7-9	NA	TRBD1	TRBJ2-7	CASSQTAWTGGSSYEQYF	TGTGCCAGCAGCCAAACCGCCTGGACAGGGGGAAGCTCCTACGAGCAGTACTTC
TRBV11-2	NA	NA	TRBJ1-4	CASSLRRGGKLFF	TGTGCCAGCAGCTTACGCAGGGGCGGAAAACTGTTTTTT
TRBV6-6	NA	NA	TRBJ2-2	CASSSRPGNTGELFF	TGTGCCAGCAGTTCCAGACCAGGGAACACCGGGGAGCTGTTTTTT
TRBV12-5	NA	NA	TRBJ2-5	CASGLGQLQETQYF	TGTGCTAGTGGTTTGGGACAGCTACAAGAGACCCAGTACTTC
TRBV24-1	NA	NA	TRBJ1-2	CATSDTRHPYGYTF	TGTGCCACCAGTGACACTAGACACCCCTATGGCTACACCTTC
TRBV2	NA	TRBD2	TRBJ2-2	CASSFGTTYRSGELFF	TGTGCCAGCAGCTTCGGGACTACCTATCGGAGCGGGGAGCTGTTTTTT
TRBV6-5	NA	TRBD1	TRBJ1-6	CASRGTGSIVSPLHF	TGTGCCAGCAGGGGGACAGGGAGTATAGTTTCACCCCTCCACTTT
TRBV11-2	NA	NA	TRBJ1-4	CASSFPMGRELFF	TGTGCCAGCAGCTTCCCAATGGGGAGGGAACTGTTTTTT
TRBV27	NA	TRBD2	TRBJ2-3	CASRRSGGIDTQYF	TGTGCCAGCAGACGAAGCGGGGGGATAGATACGCAGTATTTT
TRBV7-2	NA	TRBD2	TRBJ2-7	CASSPQGLAGATGEQYF	TGTGCCAGCAGCCCCCAGGGTCTAGCGGGGGCTACGGGCGAGCAGTACTTC
TRBV2	NA	TRBD2	TRBJ2-1	CASIGLAGNNEQFF	TGTGCCAGCATAGGACTAGCGGGTAACAATGAGCAGTTCTTC
TRBV19	NA	TRBD1	TRBJ1-6	CASSTWTGRVDSPLHF	TGTGCCAGTAGTACCTGGACAGGACGGGTGGATTCACCCCTCCACTTT
TRBV9	NA	NA	TRBJ2-7	CASSVATTGGEQYF	TGTGCCAGCAGCGTAGCAACCACAGGCGGCGAGCAGTACTTC
TRBV18	NA	TRBD2	TRBJ2-3	CASSLTGGTSTDTQYF	TGTGCCAGCTCACTAACGGGGGGAACTAGCACAGATACGCAGTATTTT
TRBV2	NA	TRBD1	TRBJ1-2	CASSQVHGTGLIYGYTF	TGTGCCAGCAGTCAAGTCCACGGGACAGGGCTAATCTATGGCTACACCTTC
TRBV9	NA	TRBD2	TRBJ2-5	CASSVGTSGVRETQYF	TGTGCCAGCAGCGTAGGTACTAGCGGGGTGAGAGAGACCCAGTACTTC
TRBV5-1	NA	TRBD2	TRBJ2-1	CASNALAGGNNEQFF	TGCGCCAGCAACGCCCTAGCGGGGGGCAACAATGAGCAGTTCTTC
TRBV5-4	NA	NA	TRBJ1-1	CASSERGVNTEAFF	TGTGCCAGCAGCGAGCGGGGGGTTAACACTGAAGCTTTCTTT
TRBV4-2	NA	NA	TRBJ1-1	CASMDRGTSTEAFF	TGTGCCAGCATGGACCGGGGGACGAGCACTGAAGCTTTCTTT
TRBV5-1	NA	TRBD1	TRBJ1-6	CASSTGTGERSPLHF	TGCGCCAGCAGCACCGGGACAGGGGAGCGTTCACCCCTCCACTTT
TRBV6-5	once	NA	TRBJ2-7	CASSIDRFRFEQYF	TGTGCCAGCAGTATAGACAGATTCCGTTTCGAGCAGTACTTC
TRBV27	NA	NA	TRBJ2-7	CASSPAPRGHEQYF	TGTGCCAGCAGTCCAGCCCCCAGGGGCCACGAGCAGTACTTC